This T cell receptor (beta chain) is from a study of blood T cell repertoires in COVID-19 (dated by TCRdb to 2020 to 2021). Concerning the study at large: Collaborator samples came from the United States, Italy and Spain and covered acute and convalescent phases of COVID-19. The prospective study material was composed of cDNA or gDNA derived from T cells, B-cell-depleted T cells, or PBMCs. The dataset comprised deeply sampled blood TCRbeta repertoires from subjects exposed to, actively infected with, or recovered from COVID-19. A freely available public database, intended as a resource for researchers studying the immune response to SARS-CoV-2, is where the repertoires were released. Samples came from the ongoing ImmuneRACE study (first 160 participants) plus 1,254 subjects from 6 global collaborators. A de-identified subject ID, COVID-19 status, age in years and sex were almost always included in the sample metadata. Where available, HLA class I and class II types were obtained from metadata supplied by the sample provider rather than from assay-based typing. What the research found in general, with its limitations: How much clinical and demographic metadata was included differed by source and by participant, and the metadata was provided uncurated.

The CDR3 holds 16 amino acids from the cysteine to the phenylalanine. Solely the CDR3 DNA is kept, with 48 bases framed from the first base. CDR1 and CDR2 (SGHTA, FQGNSA) derive from the germline V gene. V has 5 bases trimmed and J has 4 bases trimmed; junction bases matching no gene number 10. TCRbeta CDR3 regions were amplified from genomic DNA by means of the immunoSEQ Assay, a bias-controlled multiplex PCR. The authors processed their data as follows. The number of nucleated cells in each sample was estimated by amplification of reference gene primers within the assay. Sequence reads were collapsed and filtered to measure the absolute abundance of every unique TCRbeta CDR3 rearrangement. Productive Simpson clonality was computed per sample as the square root of Simpson's diversity index over productive rearrangements. TCRdb retrieved this table from immuneACCESS and kept in-frame rearrangements only. Not all clones are present; in checked studies, unresolved V genes account for under half, and no reason is known for the remainder. The DNA gave D and trimming, while V, J and clone size come from that table. For this sample there are a few hundred thousand clones; about 90% appear just once. 1.2% of the sample goes to the ten largest clones.

As concerns this clone: The clone's antigen remains unknown. No much larger clone exists at a distance of one base, and base qualities are not known.

Participants in the prospective study were aged about 18 to 95 years, lived in some 24 United States geographic areas, and enrolled through a virtual design. In the prospective study, cohorts were assigned on the basis of participant-reported clinical history obtained from a screening survey and a study questionnaire. In the prospective study, mobile phlebotomists collected whole blood, serum and a nasopharyngeal or oropharyngeal swab from each participant. Participants in the prospective study had the option to provide additional blood draws and questionnaires over a roughly two-month period. Before DNA extraction, prospective study blood samples were shipped either frozen or at room temperature.

The V gene is TRBV7-2 and the J gene is TRBJ1-2, with 10 bases in between that match TRBD1. The material sequenced was PBMCs or T cells enriched from blood (not recorded which). The receptor was isolated from a human donor in a cohort exposed to, infected with or recovered from COVID-19 (not recorded which). The donor label of this sample is uncertain. Here the CDR3 is given as CASSLTSTGGGYGYTF. At the DNA level, the sequence is TGTGCCAGCAGCCTAACCTCGACAGGGGGCGGCTATGGCTACACCTTC.